These 21 T cell receptor beta chains originate from one sample sequenced in a study of shared clonotypes between healthy human individuals. It was CD45RO-negative cells, positively selected for CCR7, that made up naive CD8 cells, with terminally differentiated effector memory CD45RA+ cells excluded. The repertoire was sequenced with immunoSEQ multiplex PCR; TCRdb's copy has only in-frame clones and lacks some. The sample lists approximately 1.9 million clones, roughly 93% occurring once. The source material was naive CD8+ T cells from PBMCs. The origin of the receptors is a man between 18 and 35 years old in good health. Some clones in this sample may be carry-over from other donors' samples.

The chain links TRBV7-9 to TRBJ2-7; TRBD1 might be the D (5 bases). The CDR3 consists of 13 residues. The germline V gene has CDR1 SEHNR and CDR2 FQNEAQ (reference sequence). Deletions cut 8 bases from V and 1 base from J, with 12 bases between. As DNA, the CDR3 is TGTGCCAGCGCGGACATATTATCCTACGAGCAGTACTTC. It specifies CASADILSYEQYF. The variable domain in full, with the rest retrieved from reference TRBV7-9 and TRBJ2-7, is DTGVSQNPRHKITKRGQNVTFRCDPISEHNRLYWYRQTLGQGPEFLTYFQNEAQLEKSRLLSDRFSAERPKGSFSTLEIQRTEQGDSAMYLCASADILSYEQYFGPGTRLTVT.

The chain recombines TRBV2 with TRBJ1-3; 8 positions agree with TRBD1. CDR1 SNHLY and CDR2 FYNNEI come from the germline V gene. V shed 6 bases, J shed 0 bases, and the junction held 16 bases outside the gene matches. This CDR3 comprises 19 residues. CDR3 protein: CASSPYRPGQESSGNTIYF. The CDR3 region has the DNA TGTGCCAGCAGCCCCTATAGGCCGGGACAGGAAAGCTCTGGAAACACCATATATTTT.

The chain uses TRBV7-8 and TRBJ1-1, with TRBD1 as a possible D gene (6 bases). Trimming cost V 0 bases and J 1 base, with 15 bases left between them. CDR1 and CDR2 from the germline V gene are SGHVS and FQNEAQ. The CDR3 contains 17 residues. CDR3 in DNA: TGTGCCAGCAGCTTAGCGCAGCCAGGGGAGGCGAACACTGAAGCTTTCTTT. Translated: CASSLAQPGEANTEAFF.

Details on this clone: Other nucleotide sequences in the sample specify the same CDR3. CDR3 protein: CASRSTVNTEAFF. The CDR3 coding sequence is TGTGCCAGCAGGTCGACGGTGAACACTGAAGCTTTCTTT. This chain uses TRBV27 with TRBJ1-1; no definite D call. The length of the CDR3 is 13 residues. V was pared by 6 bases and J by 0 bases, with 8 bases between. CDR1 and CDR2 (germline): MNHEY, SMNVEV (reference sequence).

The chain joins TRBV28 to TRBJ2-1; TRBD2 matches 9 bases. The CDR3 contains 12 residues. Germline CDR1 MDHEN, CDR2 SYDVKM. The CDR3: CTVSGSLNEQFF. The DNA of the CDR3 is TGTACAGTTAGCGGGAGTTTGAATGAGCAGTTCTTC.

The chain recombines TRBV5-4 with TRBJ1-1; 7 bases fit TRBD1. The CDR3 runs 15 residues. V trimming: 6 bases; J trimming: 1 base; junction bases outside the gene matches: 9. Looked up from germline, CDR1 is SGHNT and CDR2 is YYREEE (reference sequence). CDR3 protein: CASTRGVSENTEAFF. The CDR3 DNA reads as TGTGCCAGCACCAGGGGGGTTTCGGAGAACACTGAAGCTTTCTTT.

CDR3 in amino acids: CASSPTGTRRTDTQYF. In DNA form, the CDR3 reads TGTGCCAGCAGCCCCACCGGGACTAGACGCACAGATACGCAGTATTTT. The chain uses TRBV5-4 and TRBJ2-3, with 8 positions matching TRBD2. CDR1 and CDR2 from the germline V gene are SGHNT and YYREEE (reference sequence). V was clipped by 4 bases and J by 1 base; unmatched bases: 8. The CDR3 is made up of 16 amino acids.

The V call is TRBV21-1, the J call TRBJ2-7; the table assigns TRBD1, which was not confirmed against the DNA. TRBV21-1 is recorded as a pseudogene. The CDR3 runs to 14 residues. CDR3 sequence: CASNKGTGVAEQYF. CDR3 nucleotides: TGTGCCAGCAACAAGGGGACAGGGGTTGCCGAGCAGTACTTC.

Here the CDR3 reads CASSFSTENTEAFF. CDR3 DNA: TGTGCCAGCAGCTTCTCGACAGAGAACACTGAAGCTTTCTTT. The chain has TRBV5-8 and TRBJ1-1; D may be TRBD1 (5 bases). V shed 2 bases and J shed 1 base, with 9 bases lying between them. Germline V gene sequence: CDR1 SGHTS, CDR2 YDEGEE. The CDR3 runs to 14 residues. The full variable domain, rest sourced from reference TRBV5-8 and TRBJ1-1, is EAGVTQSPTHLIKTRGQQATLRCSPISGHTSVYWYQQALGLGLQFLLWYDEGEERNRGNFPPRFSGRQFPNYSSELNVNALELEDSALYLCASSFSTENTEAFFGQGTRLTVV.

This clone showed up just a few times. Distinct nucleotide sequences in the sample also encode this CDR3. This chain's CDR3 is CASSLQGRTEAFF. The CDR3 DNA sequence: TGTGCCAGCAGTTTGCAGGGTCGAACTGAAGCTTTCTTT. V and J are TRBV27 and TRBJ1-1, with D possibly being TRBD1 (5 bases). The germline gives CDR1 MNHEY, CDR2 SMNVEV (reference sequence). This CDR3 has 13 amino acids. Trimming took off 3 bases at V and 5 bases at J, with 10 bases between the two ends.

CDR3 amino acids: CASSYSARPYEQYF. The CDR3 nucleotides read TGTGCCAGCAGTTACTCGGCCCGGCCCTACGAGCAGTACTTC. The rearrangement links TRBV6-5 to TRBJ2-7; D not resolved. Trimming stripped 0 bases from V and 2 bases from J, with 8 bases between. Germline V gene sequence: CDR1 MNHEY, CDR2 SVGAGI. This CDR3 region has 14 residues.

Regarding this clone: The sample contains more than one DNA sequence encoding this CDR3. The chain is built from TRBV6-5 and TRBJ2-7; no clear D. The CDR3 runs 13 residues. Looked up from germline, CDR1 is MNHEY and CDR2 is SVGAGI. V gave up 2 bases and J gave up 4 bases, with 9 bases separating them. The CDR3 bases are TGTGCCAGCAGTTACCGTGTTACTTACGAGCAGTACTTC. It encodes CASSYRVTYEQYF.

The rearrangement links TRBV7-2 to TRBJ2-7; D tentatively fits TRBD1 or TRBD2 (5 bases each). Germline V gives CDR1 SGHTA, CDR2 FQGNSA. The CDR3 loop spans 11 amino acids. Trimming left V 5 bases short and J 5 bases short, with 7 bases between. DNA for the CDR3: TGTGCCAGCAGCGAGGGGCACGAGCAGTACTTC. It is translated as CASSEGHEQYF.

The rearrangement joins TRBV27 to TRBJ1-2; 11 bases align to TRBD1. The CDR3 totals 16 residues. V shed 4 bases, J shed 8 bases, and the junction held 12 bases outside the gene matches. Germline V CDR1 and CDR2: MNHEY, SMNVEV (reference sequence). Here the CDR3 reads CASSYYTGTGGDGYTF. The CDR3 DNA is TGTGCCAGCAGTTATTACACCGGGACAGGGGGTGACGGCTACACCTTC.

This chain uses TRBV28 with TRBJ1-1; unclear D gene. CDR1 is MDHEN, CDR2 SYDVKM, per germline. The CDR3 covers 16 residues. V lost 6 bases to trimming and J lost 1 base, with 18 bases between them. The CDR3 sequence: CASSHLPRQPNTEAFF. The CDR3 DNA reads as TGTGCCAGCAGCCATCTCCCACGGCAGCCGAACACTGAAGCTTTCTTT.

The chain joins TRBV7-9 to TRBJ1-2; possible D gene TRBD1, 6 bases. The CDR3 extends over 16 amino acids. Germline V gene sequence: CDR1 SEHNR, CDR2 FQNEAQ (reference sequence). Trimming cost V 5 bases and J 1 base, with 17 bases left between them. The CDR3 region is CASSPPEGVGNYGYTF. The CDR3 DNA is TGTGCCAGCAGCCCGCCCGAGGGGGTCGGTAACTATGGCTACACCTTC.

J is TRBJ2-5 and V is TRBV30; possibly TRBD2 for D (7 bases). The germline gives CDR1 GTSNPN, CDR2 SVGIG (reference sequence). Between the trimmed V and J ends, which lost 2 bases and 1 base, there was a span of 11 bases. The CDR3 consists of 14 residues. In DNA, the CDR3 is TGTGCCTGGAGTTACGGGGGGCCCCAAGAGACCCAGTACTTC. Residues: CAWSYGGPQETQYF.

The chain uses TRBV5-5 and TRBJ2-7; the D is unclear. The CDR3 runs 13 residues. Germline loops: CDR1 SGHKS, CDR2 YYEKEE (reference sequence). V dropped 1 base and J dropped 0 bases, with 5 bases sitting between them. The CDR3 DNA is TGTGCCAGCAGCTTGACAAGCTCCTACGAGCAGTACTTC. Its protein is CASSLTSSYEQYF. The whole variable domain, remainder taken from reference TRBV5-5 and TRBJ2-7, is DAGVTQSPTHLIKTRGQQVTLRCSPISGHKSVSWYQQVLGQGPQFIFQYYEKEERGRGNFPDRFSARQFPNYSSELNVNALLLGDSALYLCASSLTSSYEQYFGPGTRLTVT.

The chain recombines TRBV19 with TRBJ1-3; D is unresolved. V was trimmed by 6 bases and J by 0 bases, leaving 15 bases between them. Germline CDR1 is LNHDA and CDR2 is SQIVND (reference sequence). This CDR3 is 16 amino acids long. The CDR3 DNA sequence: TGTGCCAGTAGCATTTGGAGGGAGAGCTCTGGAAACACCATATATTTT. Translated, it gives CASSIWRESSGNTIYF. The whole variable domain, filled in from reference TRBV19 and TRBJ1-3, reads DGGITQSPKYLFRKEGQNVTLSCEQNLNHDAMYWYRQDPGQGLRLIYYSQIVNDFQKGDIAEGYSVSREKKESFPLTVTSAQKNPTAFYLCASSIWRESSGNTIYFGEGSWLTVV.

With regard to this clone: This sample also contains other DNA sequences that code for the same CDR3. The chain is built from TRBV7-9 and TRBJ2-7, with 8 bases matching TRBD1. In germline, CDR1 is SEHNR, CDR2 FQNEAQ (reference sequence). The V segment lost 5 bases and the J segment 3 bases; nucleotides outside the gene matches: 3. The CDR3 consists of 13 residues. The CDR3, as DNA: TGTGCCAGCAGCCCGGACAGGGACTACGAGCAGTACTTC. Translation gives CASSPDRDYEQYF.

V is TRBV28 and J is TRBJ1-5; possibly TRBD1 for D (5 bases). V was shortened by 7 bases and J by 2 bases, with 21 bases between the two germline ends. Germline-derived CDR1 and CDR2 are MDHEN and SYDVKM. The CDR3 extends over 17 amino acids. In DNA form, the CDR3 reads TGTGCCAGCACCCGGGACTCAATGAAGAGGGGCAATCAGCCCCAGCATTTT. Translation: CASTRDSMKRGNQPQHF.